The 21 T cell receptor beta chains below were found in one sample sequenced in a study of blood T cell repertoires in COVID-19. TCRdb's copy holds only in-frame clones and misses some; the assay was immunoSEQ multiplex PCR. This sample carries roughly 340,000 clones, approximately 90% of them seen once, and the ten largest clones take roughly 3.3%. Sequenced sample: peripheral blood. Receptor source: a woman under 30 who had recovered from COVID-19.

The genes are TRBV20-1 and TRBJ1-1; tentative D call: TRBD1 (5 bases). Germline CDR1 and CDR2: DFQATT and SNEGSKA (reference sequence). V was cut by 3 bases and J by 2 bases, with 16 bases left in between. The CDR3 is made up of 15 amino acids. DNA for the CDR3: TGCAGTGCTAGTCGGCAGGGTAGGGTCAACACTGAAGCTTTCTTT. This codes for CSASRQGRVNTEAFF.

The chain carries TRBV19 and TRBJ2-1; a possible D gene is TRBD2 (5 bases). Trimming took off 6 bases at V and 0 bases at J, with 9 bases between the two ends. The CDR3 runs 14 residues. Germline CDR1 is LNHDA and CDR2 is SQIVND (reference sequence). The chain's CDR3 is CASRVASSYNEQFF. The CDR3 region has the DNA TGTGCCAGTAGAGTAGCGAGCTCCTACAATGAGCAGTTCTTC.

The chain employs TRBV19 and TRBJ2-1, with 9 bases matching TRBD2. With V trimmed by 5 bases and J by 6 bases, 8 bases remained unmatched. Per germline, CDR1 LNHDA and CDR2 SQIVND (reference sequence). CDR3 size: 15 residues. This chain's CDR3 is CASSRGRALFNEQFF. CDR3 coding DNA: TGTGCCAGTAGTCGCGGGAGGGCTTTGTTCAATGAGCAGTTCTTC. The whole variable domain, remainder taken from reference TRBV19 and TRBJ2-1, is DGGITQSPKYLFRKEGQNVTLSCEQNLNHDAMYWYRQDPGQGLRLIYYSQIVNDFQKGDIAEGYSVSREKKESFPLTVTSAQKNPTAFYLCASSRGRALFNEQFFGPGTRLTVL.

The chain links TRBV11-3 to TRBJ1-2; D is unresolved. The germline V gene has CDR1 SGHNT and CDR2 YENEEA. Trimming took off 4 bases at V and 2 bases at J, with 11 bases between the two ends. The CDR3 runs to 14 residues. As DNA, the CDR3 is TGTGCCAGCAGCTCAAGGAGCACGAACTATGGCTACACCTTC. This codes for CASSSRSTNYGYTF.

V and J are TRBV6-5 and TRBJ1-3, with 8 bases aligning to TRBD1. The CDR3 loop spans 13 amino acids. Germline CDR1 reads MNHEY; CDR2 reads SVGAGI. V shed 9 bases and J 2 bases; nucleotides not matched to a gene: 3. The DNA of the CDR3 is TGTGCCAGTTGCAGGGGGCCTGGAAACACCATATATTTT. Protein sequence: CASCRGPGNTIYF.

The chain recombines TRBV7-2 with TRBJ1-5, with D unresolved. Germline CDR1 is SGHTA and CDR2 is FQGNSA. V was shortened by 2 bases and J by 6 bases, with 14 bases between the two germline ends. The CDR3 runs 15 residues. The CDR3 here is CASSLSEGAGQPQHF. The CDR3 coding sequence is TGTGCCAGCAGCTTAAGTGAGGGAGCAGGTCAGCCCCAGCATTTT. The variable domain in full, completed from reference TRBV7-2 and TRBJ1-5, reads GAGVSQSPSNKVTEKGKDVELRCDPISGHTALYWYRQSLGQGLEFLIYFQGNSAPDKSGLPSDRFSAERTGGSVSTLTIQRTQQEDSAVYLCASSLSEGAGQPQHFGDGTRLSIL.

This chain uses TRBV4-1 with TRBJ1-6; D ambiguous. The CDR3 has 15 amino acids. The germline CDR1 and CDR2 sequences are MGHRA and YSYEKL. The V end lost 4 bases, the J end lost 8 bases, and 15 bases lay between the germline ends. The CDR3 protein is CASSLERDVDSPLHF. The CDR3, as DNA: TGCGCCAGCAGCCTAGAGAGGGATGTAGATTCACCCCTCCACTTT.

The rearrangement joins TRBV19 to TRBJ1-1, with 7 bases identical to TRBD1. The CDR3 covers 14 residues. V lost 6 bases and J lost 1; bases outside the gene matches: 5. CDR1 and CDR2 from the germline V gene are LNHDA and SQIVND (reference sequence). CDR3 DNA sequence: TGTGCCAGTAGATTTCGACAGGGGAACACTGAAGCTTTCTTT. Protein sequence: CASRFRQGNTEAFF.

This chain joins TRBV18 and TRBJ1-5; D is perhaps TRBD1 (6 bases). The CDR3 sequence is 14 residues long. With 3 bases removed from V and 4 bases from J, the gap between germline ends came to 10 bases. Germline V CDR1 and CDR2: KGHSH, LQKENI. The CDR3 bases are TGTGCCAGCTCACCGCCCCAGGGGAATCAGCCCCAGCATTTT. This sequence encodes CASSPPQGNQPQHF.

The V and J genes are TRBV7-2 and TRBJ2-3; TRBD2 aligns across 11 bases. This CDR3 has 16 amino acids. J was trimmed by 1 base and V by 3 bases; bases with no gene match: 3. Germline V gene lookup returns CDR1 SGHTA and CDR2 FQGNSA. DNA for the CDR3: TGTGCCAGCAGCTTTAGACTAGCGGGGCGCACAGATACGCAGTATTTT. Translated, it gives CASSFRLAGRTDTQYF.

The rearrangement joins TRBV9 to TRBJ1-2; no reliable D call. CDR3 size: 13 residues. Per the germline V gene, CDR1 is SGDLS and CDR2 is YYNGEE. Trimming removed 0 bases at V and 3 bases at J, with 6 bases between. This CDR3 reads CASSVVTDYGYTF. CDR3 nucleotides: TGTGCCAGCAGCGTAGTTACAGACTATGGCTACACCTTC.

CDR3 sequence reads: CASSARRGSAYNEQFF. In DNA form, the CDR3 reads TGTGCCAGCAGCGCTAGGCGTGGCTCGGCTTACAATGAGCAGTTCTTC. V and J are TRBV9 and TRBJ2-1; D unclear. Germline V gene data show CDR1 as SGDLS and CDR2 as YYNGEE. The CDR3 is made up of 16 amino acids. The ends were cut back, 3 bases at V and 4 bases at J, with 17 bases in the middle.

The chain links TRBV29-1 to TRBJ2-7, with D perhaps TRBD1 (6 bases). This CDR3 contains 14 residues. CDR1 is SQVTM and CDR2 is ANQGSEA in the germline V gene. V shed 8 bases and J shed 3 bases, with 20 bases lying between them. CDR3 loop: CSLPRQAPFYEQYV. In DNA, the CDR3 is TGCAGCCTTCCCCGACAGGCTCCTTTCTACGAGCAGTACGTC.

The J gene is TRBJ2-3, the V gene TRBV7-8; no clear D. Trimming cost V 2 bases and J 0 bases, with 12 bases left between them. Germline V lookup: CDR1 SGHVS, CDR2 FQNEAQ. CDR3 size: 16 residues. CDR3 residues: CASSLRRLVSTDTQYF. The CDR3 nucleotides read TGTGCCAGCAGCTTACGTCGCTTAGTCAGCACAGATACGCAGTATTTT.

This chain joins TRBV3-1 (or the pseudogene TRBV3-2) and TRBJ1-2; D is perhaps TRBD1 (6 bases). The CDR3 contains 16 residues. Between the trimmed V and J ends, which lost 2 bases and 2 bases, there was a span of 15 bases. The germline V gene encodes CDR1 LGHDT and CDR2 YNNKEL (reference sequence). The CDR3 nucleotides read TGTGCCAGCAGCCAACTAAAAAGGGACAAAAACTATGGCTACACCTTC. It is translated as CASSQLKRDKNYGYTF.

V usage is TRBV11-3 and J usage is TRBJ2-1; TRBD2 is a possible D gene (6 bases). CDR3 length: 17 amino acids. Trimming pared 5 bases from V and 5 bases from J, leaving 22 bases between. Germline V gene sequence: CDR1 SGHNT, CDR2 YENEEA. The DNA of the CDR3 is TGTGCCAGCAGCCCATGGGGGGACTCCCCTCAGCACAATGAGCAGTTCTTC. It encodes CASSPWGDSPQHNEQFF.

The gene calls are TRBV6-6 and TRBJ2-7; D uncertain. Trimming removed 0 bases at V and 2 bases at J, with 11 bases between. The CDR3 length is 15 residues. In germline, CDR1 is MNHNY, CDR2 SVGAGI (reference sequence). The CDR3 nucleotides are TGTGCCAGCAGTTACTCAACTCCACCAACCTACGAGCAGTACGTC. Translated: CASSYSTPPTYEQYV.

The rearrangement joins TRBV10-3 to TRBJ2-3, with 7 nucleotides matching TRBD2. The length of the CDR3 is 16 residues. Germline V CDR1 and CDR2: ENHRY, SYGVKD. V lost 6 bases to trimming and J lost 2 bases; unmatched junction nucleotides: 11. The CDR3 is CAISVRAGTNTDTQYF. In DNA form, the CDR3 reads TGTGCCATCAGCGTACGAGCGGGGACTAACACAGATACGCAGTATTTT.

In DNA form, the CDR3 reads TGTGCCAGCAGTTTTGGCGGATCTTACACCGGGGAGCTGTTTTTT. Translation gives CASSFGGSYTGELFF. The chain joins TRBV27 to TRBJ2-2; no reliable D call. The CDR3 length is 15 residues. Trimming took 3 bases from V and 3 from J, leaving 11 bases between them. Germline V gene data show CDR1 as MNHEY and CDR2 as SMNVEV (reference sequence).

The chain carries TRBV21-1 and TRBJ2-1; whether TRBD2, the table's D call, matches the DNA was not checked. TRBV21-1 corresponds to a pseudogene. CDR3 length equals 15 residues. This CDR3 is CASSTTIAAQNEQFF. CDR3 bases: TGTGCCAGCAGCACAACTATTGCGGCCCAGAATGAGCAGTTCTTC.

The chain combines TRBV5-1 with TRBJ1-4; 9 nucleotides match TRBD1. The germline V gene has CDR1 SGHRS and CDR2 YFSETQ. The CDR3 runs 16 residues. V shed 3 bases and J 6 bases; nucleotides not matched to a gene: 9. The CDR3 sequence: CASSYYTGGGDEKLFF. CDR3 nucleotides: TGCGCCAGCAGCTATTATACAGGGGGCGGGGATGAAAAACTGTTTTTT. Full variable domain (missing parts from reference TRBV5-1 and TRBJ1-4): KAGVTQTPRYLIKTRGQQVTLSCSPISGHRSVSWYQQTPGQGLQFLFEYFSETQRNKGNFPGRFSGRQFSNSRSEMNVSTLELGDSALYLCASSYYTGGGDEKLFFGSGTQLSVL.